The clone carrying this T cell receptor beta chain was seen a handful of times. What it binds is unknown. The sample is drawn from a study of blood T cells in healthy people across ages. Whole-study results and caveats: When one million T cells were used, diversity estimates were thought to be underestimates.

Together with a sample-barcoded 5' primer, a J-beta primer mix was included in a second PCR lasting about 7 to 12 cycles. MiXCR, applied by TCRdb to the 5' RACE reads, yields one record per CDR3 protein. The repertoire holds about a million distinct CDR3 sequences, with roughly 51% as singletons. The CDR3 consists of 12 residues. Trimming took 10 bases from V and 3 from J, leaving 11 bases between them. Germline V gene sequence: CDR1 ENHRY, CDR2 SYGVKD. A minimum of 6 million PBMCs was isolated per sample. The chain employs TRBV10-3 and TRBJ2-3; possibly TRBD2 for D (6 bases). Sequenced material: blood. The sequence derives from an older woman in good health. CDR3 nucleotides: TGTGCCACCTTGGGACTTACAGATACGCAGTATTTT. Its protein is CATLGLTDTQYF.